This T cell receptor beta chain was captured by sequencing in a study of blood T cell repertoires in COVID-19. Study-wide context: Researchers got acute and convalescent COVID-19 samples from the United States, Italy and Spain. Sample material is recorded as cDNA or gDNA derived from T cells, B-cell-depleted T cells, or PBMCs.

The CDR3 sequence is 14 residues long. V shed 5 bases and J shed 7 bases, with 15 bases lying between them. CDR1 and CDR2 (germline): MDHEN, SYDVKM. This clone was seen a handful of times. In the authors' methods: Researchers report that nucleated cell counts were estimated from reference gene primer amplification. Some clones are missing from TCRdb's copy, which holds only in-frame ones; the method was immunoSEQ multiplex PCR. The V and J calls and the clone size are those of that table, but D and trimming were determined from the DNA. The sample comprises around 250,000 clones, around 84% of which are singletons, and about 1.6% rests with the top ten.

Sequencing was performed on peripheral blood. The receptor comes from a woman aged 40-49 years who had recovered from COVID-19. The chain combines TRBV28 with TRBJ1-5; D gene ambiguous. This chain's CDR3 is CASSRTESGQPQHF. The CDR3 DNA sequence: TGTGCCAGCAGTCGGACCGAATCGGGGCAGCCCCAGCATTTT. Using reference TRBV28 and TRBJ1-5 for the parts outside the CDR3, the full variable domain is DVKVTQSSRYLVKRTGEKVFLECVQDMDHENMFWYRQDPGLGLRLIYFSYDVKMKEKGDIPEGYSVSREKKERFSLILESASTNQTSMYLCASSRTESGQPQHFGDGTRLSIL.